This entry is about one T cell receptor (beta chain). Its antigen has not been determined. No quality values exist for individual bases; no much larger clone is one base distant. The data are from a study of shared clonotypes between healthy human individuals (TCRdb year 2020). Study-level background: The cohort included three men and a couple of women between 18 and 49 years of age. For each donor, three plates each were used for CD4 naive and CD4 memory, two plates were used for CD8 naive, and one plate was used for CD8 memory. The study deeply sequenced blood TCR repertoires of five healthy adults to estimate repertoire size and the extent of clonotype sharing between individuals. To increase sequencing depth and limit assay-specific biases, different laboratories used diverse techniques to prepare libraries and sequence TCR repertoires. Between about 0.85 and 9.5 billion PBMCs per donor were obtained by leukapheresis.

Donors were healthy HIV-negative adults with no recently reported acute infections or vaccinations. Every donor was a Caucasian adult residing in Nashville, Tennessee, USA. CD4+ T cells were enriched by magnetic negative selection, after which naive cells were positively selected on CD45RA and the negative fraction was taken as the memory subset. Blood was obtained by leukapheresis, after which PBMCs were separated by Ficoll-Histopaque density gradient centrifugation and cryopreserved in liquid nitrogen vapor phase. Purity and quantity of every magnetically sorted T cell population were checked by analytical flow cytometry. Each sorted fraction had its genomic DNA isolated and then quantified by UV absorbance on a Nanodrop 2000c. Overall results and qualifications from the work: Larger estimated clonotype richness was generally found for naive subsets than for memory subsets. Sampling was limited to blood, and TCR repertoires in tissue likely differ from TCR repertoires in blood. Compared with non-shared clonotypes, clonotypes shared by all four sorted-subset donors had higher generation probabilities. Pairwise subsampling led to the expectation that sequencing depth would affect the degree of clonotype sharing among donors. The small number of donors limited the genetic and exposure-history diversity represented. Even with the large sequencing depth, rarefaction of the sorted-subset datasets indicated that sequencing was incomplete. When a handful of donors were compared, the shared fraction of clonotypes was around 5% for naive CD4, 3% to 4% for naive CD8, 2.3% for memory CD4, and 0.4% for memory CD8.

TCR CDR3 regions were amplified from genomic DNA by multiplex PCR using the deep immunoSEQ assay. Genomic DNA extracted from each cell subset was distributed evenly over all wells of several immunoSEQ 96-well plates, and each plate served as one replicate. For sorted subsets, roughly 200 ng of genomic DNA, equivalent to some 33,000 T cell genomes, went into each replicate PCR. The purified libraries were quantified using a Qubit 3.0 fluorometer, sized with a Bioanalyzer 2100, and then quantified again using the KAPA Library Quantification kit. Each immunoSEQ 96-well plate was sequenced on its own single-read 150-cycle Illumina NextSeq 550 flow cell. Under the source paper's analysis protocol: Because only junctional sequences without quality scores were contained in the immunoSEQ output, filtering matching that applied to full-length reads could not be performed. Sequences were annotated with PyIR, a Python wrapper for IgBLAST v1.9, using IMGT germline references to assign V/J genes and CDR3. Reads were filtered out if the reads had weak V/J assignments (E-value above 1e-6), no CDR3, stop codons, out-of-frame junctions, or ambiguous translated residues. V3J clonotypes were defined as sequences sharing an identical inferred V gene, J gene, and CDR3 amino acid sequence. The percentage overlap between two repertoires was calculated by dividing the number of shared unique clonotypes by the size of the smaller repertoire. RTK rarefaction, the Chao1 estimator, and Recon v2.1 estimates of unobserved clonotypes were used to assess repertoire richness. OLGA was used to compute generation probabilities for all TCRbeta clonotypes that the gDNA method yielded from a handful of donors. TCRdb carries this immuneACCESS record with in-frame sequences only. Its versions omit some clonotypes, under half of them owing to an unresolved V gene in the studies checked, with the rest unexplained. V, J and clone size were drawn from that table, and D and trimming were deduced from the DNA. The sample contains 2,500,000 or so clones, under 95% of them found a single time. The top ten clones comprise 0.36% of the sample.

V loses 3 bases of germline sequence and J loses 0 bases, and the interval between the two ends is 1 base. Spanning cysteine to phenylalanine, the CDR3 consists of 13 amino acids. CDR3 DNA is the only sequence kept; it has 39 bases, read in frame from the first base. The germline V gene provides CDR1 SGDLS and CDR2 YYNGEE. This sequence originates from a man aged 18-30 years in good health. Some clones in this sample may be carry-over from other donors' samples. Material: naive CD4+ T cells from PBMCs. The sample's cell subset or site label is to be understood as: CD45RA+ positively selected. The chain links TRBV9 with TRBJ2-6; a confident D gene designation cannot be given. The CDR3 reads as follows: CASSASGANVLTF. The base sequence is TGTGCCAGCAGCGCCTCTGGGGCCAACGTCCTGACTTTC.